Listed here is a single T cell receptor beta chain. What it binds is unknown. This sample was taken from a study of T cell responses to AZD1222 COVID-19 vaccine. Study outcomes and limitations: Vaccine-associated CD4 TCRs ranged over spike, dominating at 160-218 and 743-854. The study identified only five to seven AZD1222 recipients as seropositive at baseline. There were repertoire samples only from the period after the peak T cell response. White British people made up most donors, females outnumbered males, and clonal diversity was possibly underestimated.

The repertoire was sequenced with immunoSEQ multiplex PCR; TCRdb's copy has only in-frame clones and lacks some. The table shows around 100,000 clones, with about 85% occurring only once. The receptor comes from an adult who received the AZD1222 COVID-19 vaccine. Sequenced here: peripheral blood, sampled 28 days after the second AZD1222 dose.

In DNA form, the CDR3 reads TGTGCCAGCAGTTTAGGTGGTCGAAGAGATTCACCCCTCCACTTT. Its protein is CASSLGGRRDSPLHF. J is TRBJ1-6 and V is TRBV28; D is uncertain. The germline CDR1 and CDR2 sequences are MDHEN and SYDVKM. This CDR3 region has 15 residues. The V end lost 2 bases, the J end lost 8 bases, and 13 bases lay between the germline ends.